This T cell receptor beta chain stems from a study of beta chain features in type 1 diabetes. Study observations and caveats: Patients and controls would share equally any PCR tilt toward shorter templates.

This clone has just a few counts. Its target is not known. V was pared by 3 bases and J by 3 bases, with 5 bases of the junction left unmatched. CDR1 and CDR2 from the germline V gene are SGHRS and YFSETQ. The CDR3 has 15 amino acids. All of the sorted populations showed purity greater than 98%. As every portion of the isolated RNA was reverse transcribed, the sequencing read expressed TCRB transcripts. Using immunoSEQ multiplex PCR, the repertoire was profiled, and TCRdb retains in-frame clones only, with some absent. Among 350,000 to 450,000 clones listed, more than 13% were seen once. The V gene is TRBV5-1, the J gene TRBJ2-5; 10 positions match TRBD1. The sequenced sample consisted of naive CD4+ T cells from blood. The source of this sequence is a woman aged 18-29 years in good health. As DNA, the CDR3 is TGCGCCAGCAGCTGGACGGACAGGGGGGAAGAGACCCAGTACTTC. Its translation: CASSWTDRGEETQYF. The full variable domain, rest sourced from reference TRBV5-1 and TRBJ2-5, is KAGVTQTPRYLIKTRGQQVTLSCSPISGHRSVSWYQQTPGQGLQFLFEYFSETQRNKGNFPGRFSGRQFSNSRSEMNVSTLELGDSALYLCASSWTDRGEETQYFGPGTRLLVL.